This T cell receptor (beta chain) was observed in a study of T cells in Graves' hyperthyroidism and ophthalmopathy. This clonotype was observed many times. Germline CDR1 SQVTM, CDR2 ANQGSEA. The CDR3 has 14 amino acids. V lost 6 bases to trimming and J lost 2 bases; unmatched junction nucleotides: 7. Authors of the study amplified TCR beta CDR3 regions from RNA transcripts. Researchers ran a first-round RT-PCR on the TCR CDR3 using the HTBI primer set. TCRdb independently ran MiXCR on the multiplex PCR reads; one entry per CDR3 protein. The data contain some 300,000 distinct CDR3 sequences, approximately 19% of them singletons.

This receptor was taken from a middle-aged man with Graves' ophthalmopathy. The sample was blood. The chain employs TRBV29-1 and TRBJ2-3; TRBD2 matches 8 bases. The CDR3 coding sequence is TGCAGCGTGAGGACTAGCATCAACACAGATACGCAGTATTTT. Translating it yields CSVRTSINTDTQYF.